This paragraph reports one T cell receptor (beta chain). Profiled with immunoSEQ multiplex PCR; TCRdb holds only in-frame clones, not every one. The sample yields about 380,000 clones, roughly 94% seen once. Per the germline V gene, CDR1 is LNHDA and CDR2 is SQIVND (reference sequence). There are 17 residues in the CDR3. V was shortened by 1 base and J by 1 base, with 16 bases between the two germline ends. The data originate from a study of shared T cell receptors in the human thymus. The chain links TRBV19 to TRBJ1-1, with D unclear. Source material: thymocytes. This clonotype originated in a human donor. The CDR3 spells CASSIVAGGQQNTEAFF. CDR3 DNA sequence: TGTGCCAGTAGTATAGTTGCTGGAGGGCAGCAGAACACTGAAGCTTTCTTT.